Following are 29 T cell receptor beta chains from one sample sequenced in a study of naive and memory T cell subsets. The beta constant-region primer was an equimolar mix of two oligonucleotides covering TRBC1 and TRBC2. The ligated cDNA underwent four PCR rounds using SP2 and nested alpha and beta constant-region primers. From the UMI-ligation and nested PCR reads, TCRdb called clonotypes with MiXCR, one entry per CDR3 protein. The profile shows roughly 150,000 distinct CDR3 sequences, approximately 22% of them singletons. The study's findings and limits: A few larger clonotypes appeared in naive repertoires, especially CD8, possibly memory cells re-expressing CD45RA.

Antigen specificity for these receptors is unknown. The sequenced sample consisted of naive CD4+ T cells from blood. Every receptor here comes from a human donor in good health.

This chain links TRBV25-1 with TRBJ1-1; D is unclear. This CDR3 has 13 residues. Trimming shortened V by 4 bases and J by 5 bases, and 11 bases separated the two germline ends. Germline CDR1 is MGHDK and CDR2 is SYGVNS. The CDR3 DNA reads as TGTGCCAGCAGTGTAAAGGTTCAGACTGAAGCTTTCTTT. This encodes CASSVKVQTEAFF. Filled out from reference TRBV25-1 and TRBJ1-1, the complete variable domain reads EADIYQTPRYLVIGTGKKITLECSQTMGHDKMYWYQQDPGMELHLIHYSYGVNSTEKGDLSSESTVSRIRTEHFPLTLESARPSHTSQYLCASSVKVQTEAFFGQGTRLTVV.

This clonotype was seen only a few times. The chain joins TRBV12-3 or TRBV12-4 to TRBJ2-6, with 12 bases identical to TRBD1. This CDR3 spans 16 amino acids. J lost 1 base, V lost 6 bases, and 1 base had no gene match. The CDR3 protein is CASRGQGASGANVLTF. CDR3 nucleotides: TGTGCCAGCAGGGGACAGGGGGCATCTGGGGCCAACGTCCTGACTTTC.

The chain uses TRBV27 and TRBJ1-2; a weak D match, TRBD1 (5 bases). Germline V gives CDR1 MNHEY, CDR2 SMNVEV (reference sequence). Trimming stripped 6 bases from V and 10 bases from J, with 18 bases between. This CDR3 comprises 13 residues. The DNA of the CDR3 is TGTGCCAGCAGGGACATTGGGAGTATCTTCTACACCTTC. Protein: CASRDIGSIFYTF.

In its sample, this clonotype was seen a few times. The V call is TRBV29-1, the J call TRBJ2-3; a possible D gene is TRBD1 (8 bases). Per germline, CDR1 SQVTM and CDR2 ANQGSEA. The CDR3 loop spans 14 amino acids. V shed 4 bases and J shed 2 bases, with 13 bases lying between them. The CDR3 region is CSVVQGGTTDTQYF. CDR3 nucleotides: TGCAGCGTTGTACAGGGGGGGACCACAGATACGCAGTATTTT.

The rearrangement uses TRBV20-1 and TRBJ2-5, with a weak D call TRBD2 (5 bases). V was shortened by 6 bases and J by 3 bases, with 17 bases between the two germline ends. Germline values: CDR1 DFQATT, CDR2 SNEGSKA (reference sequence). The CDR3 has 14 residues. The DNA for the CDR3 is TGCAGTGCACCCAAGCGAGTCGGGGAAGAGACCCAGTACTTC. It yields the protein CSAPKRVGEETQYF.

The genes are TRBV27 and TRBJ1-5, with D uncertain. V shed 6 bases and J shed 0 bases, with 12 bases lying between them. The germline V gene encodes CDR1 MNHEY and CDR2 SMNVEV (reference sequence). The CDR3 runs to 15 residues. This chain's CDR3 is CASRPQPNSNQPQHF. In DNA, the CDR3 is TGTGCCAGCAGACCCCAGCCAAATAGCAATCAGCCCCAGCATTTT.

The sample holds a few counts of this clonotype. The rearrangement joins TRBV10-1 to TRBJ2-1; maybe TRBD1 (6 bases). Germline CDR1 reads WNHNN; CDR2 reads SYGVQD (reference sequence). V shed 10 bases and J shed 7 bases, with 23 bases lying between them. The CDR3 has 15 residues. CDR3 bases: TGCGCCACCAAGCAAGGGACATCCCCGGGGAATGAGCAGTTCTTC. This encodes CATKQGTSPGNEQFF.

CDR3 loop: CSVGDRVGGEQYF. CDR3 sequence (DNA): TGCAGCGTTGGAGACAGGGTGGGAGGCGAGCAGTACTTC. This sequence joins TRBV29-1 and TRBJ2-7; a weak D match, TRBD1 (7 bases). Looked up from germline, CDR1 is SQVTM and CDR2 is ANQGSEA. V was cut by 4 bases and J by 6 bases, with 16 bases left in between. The CDR3 has 13 amino acids.

The chain joins TRBV15 to TRBJ2-1; TRBD2 is a possible D gene (6 bases). Trimming took 4 bases from V and 4 from J, leaving 17 bases between them. From germline, CDR1 is LNHNV and CDR2 YYDKDF (reference sequence). The CDR3 spans 16 residues. The CDR3 spells CATSMSRGPDYNEQFF. The DNA of the CDR3 is TGTGCCACCAGCATGTCGCGGGGACCAGATTACAATGAGCAGTTCTTC.

The gene calls are TRBV7-2 and TRBJ2-7; D call uncertain. The V end lost 2 bases, the J end lost 7 bases, and 12 bases lay between the germline ends. The CDR3 has 13 amino acids. Germline assignment: CDR1 SGHTA and CDR2 FQGNSA. In nucleotides, the CDR3 is TGTGCCAGCAGCTTAAAGGCTGTGGGGGAGCAGTACTTC. Translated: CASSLKAVGEQYF.

This clonotype was seen more than once but under ten times. V gene TRBV9 combines with J gene TRBJ2-1, with unresolved D. The V and J ends lost 0 bases and 0 bases respectively, with 10 bases between them. CDR1 SGDLS and CDR2 YYNGEE come from the germline V gene. This CDR3 contains 16 residues. Here the CDR3 DNA reads TGTGCCAGCAGCGTAGACTACTACAGCTCCTACAATGAGCAGTTCTTC. Translated, it gives CASSVDYYSSYNEQFF. Full variable domain (rest looked up from reference TRBV9 and TRBJ2-1): DSGVTQTPKHLITATGQRVTLRCSPRSGDLSVYWYQQSLDQGLQFLIQYYNGEERAKGNILERFSAQQFPDLHSELNLSSLELGDSALYFCASSVDYYSSYNEQFFGPGTRLTVL.

The chain recombines TRBV7-2 with TRBJ1-1; a weak D match, TRBD1 (5 bases). Trimming shortened V by 1 base and J by 5 bases, and 14 bases separated the two germline ends. There are 15 residues in the CDR3. In germline, CDR1 is SGHTA, CDR2 FQGNSA. The CDR3 DNA reads as TGTGCCAGCAGCTTAGGTGGAGGGGCGTTGACTGAAGCTTTCTTT. As protein: CASSLGGGALTEAFF. Full variable domain (missing parts from reference TRBV7-2 and TRBJ1-1): GAGVSQSPSNKVTEKGKDVELRCDPISGHTALYWYRQSLGQGLEFLIYFQGNSAPDKSGLPSDRFSAERTGGSVSTLTIQRTQQEDSAVYLCASSLGGGALTEAFFGQGTRLTVV.

This clonotype was seen only a few times. This chain joins TRBV19 and TRBJ2-1, with TRBD2 identical over 9 bases. The CDR3 extends over 14 amino acids. Germline CDR1 reads LNHDA; CDR2 reads SQIVND (reference sequence). V trimming: 3 bases; J trimming: 9 bases; junction bases outside the gene matches: 6. This CDR3 reads CASSIKREVVEQFF. In DNA, the CDR3 is TGTGCCAGTAGTATTAAGCGGGAGGTAGTTGAGCAGTTCTTC.

This clonotype was seen only a few times. V usage is TRBV6-5 and J usage is TRBJ1-6; TRBD1 agrees at 8 bases. This CDR3 region has 16 residues. V was clipped by 7 bases and J by 3 bases; unmatched bases: 8. Looked up from germline, CDR1 is MNHEY and CDR2 is SVGAGI. The chain's CDR3 is CASTLQGGNYNSPLHF. DNA for the CDR3: TGTGCCAGCACTCTACAGGGGGGAAACTATAATTCACCCCTCCACTTT.

This chain connects TRBV5-1 to TRBJ1-1; 7 bases are shared with TRBD1. Germline-derived CDR1 and CDR2 are SGHRS and YFSETQ. Trimming cost V 4 bases and J 0 bases; bases outside gene matches: 6. The CDR3 runs 15 residues. The CDR3 loop reads CASSPQGGVNTEAFF. The CDR3, as DNA: TGCGCCAGCAGCCCCCAGGGGGGGGTGAACACTGAAGCTTTCTTT.

The chain combines TRBV7-2 with TRBJ2-1, with a weak D call TRBD2 (6 bases). Per germline, CDR1 SGHTA and CDR2 FQGNSA. The CDR3 loop spans 17 amino acids. The germline V and J ends were trimmed by 1 base and 10 bases, with 23 bases remaining between them. This CDR3 reads CASSLVGIAVFRVEQFF. CDR3 nucleotides: TGTGCCAGCAGCTTAGTAGGCATAGCGGTATTTAGGGTGGAGCAGTTCTTC.

V usage is TRBV7-2 and J usage is TRBJ2-7; D gene unclear. Germline CDR1 is SGHTA and CDR2 is FQGNSA. The CDR3 is 15 amino acids. V was pared by 2 bases and J by 0 bases, with 11 bases between. The CDR3 sequence is CASSLSTGLSYEQYF. The CDR3, as DNA: TGTGCCAGCAGCTTATCTACGGGCCTCTCCTACGAGCAGTACTTC. The complete variable domain, with remaining parts taken from reference TRBV7-2 and TRBJ2-7, reads GAGVSQSPSNKVTEKGKDVELRCDPISGHTALYWYRQSLGQGLEFLIYFQGNSAPDKSGLPSDRFSAERTGGSVSTLTIQRTQQEDSAVYLCASSLSTGLSYEQYFGPGTRLTVT.

This clonotype was counted ten times or more. The chain links TRBV20-1 to TRBJ2-3, with D possibly TRBD2 on 5 matching bases. CDR3 length: 15 amino acids. V lost 0 bases, J lost 6 bases, and 16 bases lay in between. Germline loops: CDR1 DFQATT, CDR2 SNEGSKA (reference sequence). DNA for the CDR3: TGCAGTGCTAGAGATAGTAGGGAGAGCGCGGATACGCAGTATTTT. This codes for CSARDSRESADTQYF.

This clonotype has just a few counts. The chain has TRBV6-2 or TRBV6-3 and TRBJ2-3; D may be TRBD2 (6 bases). The CDR3 runs to 15 residues. Trimming removed 6 bases from V and 1 base from J, with 14 bases in between. Germline V gene data show CDR1 as MNHEY and CDR2 as SVGEGT. The CDR3 region is CASSRGTVRTDTQYF. The DNA for the CDR3 is TGTGCCAGCAGCCGCGGGACCGTCCGCACAGATACGCAGTATTTT.

The chain joins TRBV7-9 to TRBJ2-3; D is unresolved. Trimming stripped 3 bases from V and 2 bases from J, with 9 bases between. CDR1 is SEHNR, CDR2 FQNEAQ, per germline (reference sequence). The CDR3 runs 14 residues. The CDR3 loop is CASSFNANTDTQYF. In DNA form, the CDR3 reads TGTGCCAGCAGCTTCAATGCGAACACAGATACGCAGTATTTT.

This clonotype was recorded at least ten times. The V gene is TRBV6-4, the J gene TRBJ2-1; no firm D call. The length of the CDR3 is 12 residues. Trimming cost V 1 base and J 6 bases, with 4 bases left between them. From germline, CDR1 is MRHNA and CDR2 SNTAGT. The CDR3 DNA reads TGTGCCAGCAGTGACTTAGTCAATGAGCAGTTCTTC. Protein sequence: CASSDLVNEQFF.

The chain is built from TRBV6-2 or TRBV6-3 and TRBJ2-7; 8 bases are shared with TRBD2. CDR3 length: 14 amino acids. Per the germline V gene, CDR1 is MNHEY and CDR2 is SVGEGT. Losses at the gene ends were 8 bases for V and 2 bases for J; bases not matched to a gene: 8. CDR3: CASSKRESAYEQYF. DNA for the CDR3: TGTGCCAGCTCGAAGCGGGAGTCCGCCTACGAGCAGTACTTC.

The chain links TRBV29-1 to TRBJ2-7, with D unresolved. Trimming removed 3 bases from V and 4 bases from J, with 10 bases in between. Germline-derived CDR1 and CDR2 are SQVTM and ANQGSEA. This CDR3 comprises 12 residues. The CDR3 reads CSVEGSGYEQYF. The CDR3 DNA sequence: TGCAGCGTTGAGGGCTCCGGGTACGAGCAGTACTTC.

This clonotype was counted a few times. The chain uses TRBV18 and TRBJ2-5; 11 nucleotides agree with TRBD2. V trimming: 3 bases; J trimming: 9 bases; junction bases outside the gene matches: 12. This CDR3 has 16 residues. CDR1 and CDR2 from the germline V gene are KGHSH and LQKENI. CDR3 bases: TGTGCCAGCTCACCGGCGGGACCGACTAGCGGGAAGGCCCAGTACTTC. The encoded protein is CASSPAGPTSGKAQYF.

The rearrangement uses TRBV7-2 and TRBJ1-4; D gene ambiguous. This CDR3 spans 14 amino acids. Germline V lookup: CDR1 SGHTA, CDR2 FQGNSA. V was shortened by 3 bases and J by 1 base, with 6 bases between the two germline ends. Written as DNA, the CDR3 is TGTGCCAGCAGCTTGGGAGAAACTAATGAAAAACTGTTTTTT. The encoded protein is CASSLGETNEKLFF.

The chain carries TRBV20-1 and TRBJ1-6; D is unresolved. Germline loops: CDR1 DFQATT, CDR2 SNEGSKA (reference sequence). This CDR3 comprises 13 residues. Trimming shortened V by 4 bases and J by 7 bases, and 11 bases separated the two germline ends. The CDR3 reads CSATKDGNSPLHF. The CDR3 coding sequence is TGCAGTGCTACCAAAGACGGGAATTCACCCCTCCACTTT.

The chain joins TRBV18 to TRBJ2-1; no definite D call. Germline CDR1 is KGHSH and CDR2 is LQKENI. The CDR3 is 17 residues long. Trimming pared 4 bases from V and 4 bases from J, leaving 20 bases between. In nucleotides, the CDR3 is TGTGCCAGCTCACTCTTGAGGAGCCGAACTATGTACAATGAGCAGTTCTTC. Its protein product is CASSLLRSRTMYNEQFF. The complete variable domain, with remaining parts taken from reference TRBV18 and TRBJ2-1, reads NAGVMQNPRHLVRRRGQEARLRCSPMKGHSHVYWYRQLPEEGLKFMVYLQKENIIDESGMPKERFSAEFPKEGPSILRIQQVVRGDSAAYFCASSLLRSRTMYNEQFFGPGTRLTVL.

The table lists this clonotype with many counts. The genes are TRBV12-3 or TRBV12-4 and TRBJ2-3; no definite D call. Trimming left V 6 bases short and J 0 bases short, with 16 bases between. The CDR3 is 16 amino acids. The CDR3 bases are TGTGCCAGCAGCCCCGTGTGGCCTTCTAGCACAGATACGCAGTATTTT. Protein product: CASSPVWPSSTDTQYF.

The sample holds many counts of this clonotype. This chain joins TRBV28 and TRBJ2-3, with D possibly being TRBD2 (6 bases). From germline, CDR1 is MDHEN and CDR2 SYDVKM. The V gene lost 6 bases and the J gene lost 8 bases, with 18 bases spanning the gap. The CDR3 is made up of 14 amino acids. CDR3 in amino acids: CASRSGPQSGTQYF. CDR3 DNA sequence: TGTGCCAGCAGAAGCGGGCCCCAAAGTGGTACGCAGTATTTT.